The 14 T cell receptor beta chains below come from one sample, sequenced in a study of blood T cells in healthy people across ages. It was with a sample-barcoded 5' primer and a J-beta primer mix that a second PCR of roughly 6 to 11 cycles was run. TCRdb ran MiXCR on the 5' RACE reads and lists one entry per CDR3 protein. The sample contains 750,000 to 950,000 distinct CDR3 sequences, 25% to 35% of which appear only once. These data were also reused for a study on T cells of mothers and their children.

The sequencing input was blood. These receptors came from a woman in her thirties or forties in good health.

The genes are TRBV14 and TRBJ2-5, with 11 nucleotides matching TRBD1. Germline-derived CDR1 and CDR2 are SGHDN and FVKESK. The CDR3 extends over 16 amino acids. V dropped 0 bases and J dropped 2; count of bases not matched to a gene: 2. DNA of the CDR3: TGTGCCAGCAGCCAAGAGGGGACAGGGGGACAAGAGACCCAGTACTTC. Translated: CASSQEGTGGQETQYF.

The V gene is TRBV5-5, the J gene TRBJ2-7; 7 nucleotides match TRBD2. Looked up from germline, CDR1 is SGHKS and CDR2 is YYEKEE (reference sequence). V lost 0 bases and J lost 2; bases outside the gene matches: 5. The CDR3 runs to 15 residues. CDR3 sequence reads: CASSLELAETYEQYF. The DNA for the CDR3 is TGTGCCAGCAGCTTGGAGCTAGCGGAGACCTACGAGCAGTACTTC.

This clonotype was detected only once. A much larger clone sits a single nucleotide away, making a read error possible. This chain connects TRBV6-5 to TRBJ2-7; possibly TRBD1 or TRBD2 for D (5 bases each). Germline V gives CDR1 MNHEY, CDR2 SVGAGI. The CDR3 runs to 15 residues. DNA for the CDR3: TGTGCCGGCAGTTACTCGGTGGGGGAGTCCTACGAGCAGTACTTC. It is translated as CAGSYSVGESYEQYF.

This chain links TRBV5-1 with TRBJ2-2, with D possibly being TRBD2 (6 bases). CDR1 is SGHRS, CDR2 YFSETQ, per germline. The CDR3 runs to 15 residues. V shed 2 bases and J shed 4 bases, with 12 bases lying between them. CDR3 sequence: CASSLSSDFTGELFF. The CDR3 DNA is TGCGCCAGCAGCTTATCTAGCGACTTCACCGGGGAGCTGTTTTTT.

The rearrangement links TRBV7-2 to TRBJ1-3, with a possible D match to TRBD1 (5 bases). Germline values: CDR1 SGHTA, CDR2 FQGNSA. V was pared by 4 bases and J by 4 bases, with 14 bases between. The CDR3 is 15 residues long. The CDR3 nucleotides are TGTGCCAGCAGCTGGATACAGGCTCCCGGAAACACCATATATTTT. This gives the protein CASSWIQAPGNTIYF.

This chain joins TRBV7-9 and TRBJ2-1; no clear D. Germline V gene data show CDR1 as SEHNR and CDR2 as FQNEAQ (reference sequence). The V and J ends lost 1 base and 8 bases respectively, with 9 bases between them. The CDR3 is 13 residues long. The CDR3: CASSLEAPDEQFF. As DNA, the CDR3 is TGTGCCAGCAGCTTAGAGGCTCCCGATGAGCAGTTCTTC.

This clonotype has at least ten counts. The rearrangement links TRBV7-9 to TRBJ2-5; 8 positions agree with TRBD1. Unmatched junction bases numbered 8, after V lost 4 bases and J lost 4 bases. The CDR3 totals 15 residues. Germline assignment: CDR1 SEHNR and CDR2 FQNEAQ (reference sequence). The CDR3 DNA is TGTGCCAGCAGCTCCAACAGGGGGGAGAGAGAGACCCAGTACTTC. Protein product: CASSSNRGERETQYF.

This clonotype showed up many times. The chain carries TRBV18 and TRBJ1-5, with 9 bases aligning to TRBD1. This CDR3 has 17 residues. Unmatched junction bases numbered 7, after V lost 3 bases and J lost 1 base. CDR1 is KGHSH, CDR2 LQKENI, per germline. The CDR3 sequence is CASSPYTGGGSNQPQHF. The CDR3 bases are TGTGCCAGCTCACCCTATACAGGGGGCGGGAGCAATCAGCCCCAGCATTTT.

This sequence joins TRBV20-1 and TRBJ1-5; D might be TRBD1 (6 bases). The CDR3 sequence is 14 residues long. Trimming took off 6 bases at V and 1 base at J, with 13 bases between the two ends. CDR1 and CDR2 (germline): DFQATT, SNEGSKA (reference sequence). CDR3 DNA sequence: TGCAGTGCCAAACAGGGAAAGAGCAATCAGCCCCAGCATTTT. Translating gives CSAKQGKSNQPQHF.

This clonotype was counted only a few times. The rearrangement uses TRBV7-9 and TRBJ2-1; D gene unclear. The germline V gene has CDR1 SEHNR and CDR2 FQNEAQ (reference sequence). The CDR3 extends over 16 amino acids. With 9 bases removed from V and 2 bases from J, the gap between germline ends came to 20 bases. CDR3 loop: CASRESPSVAYNEQFF. DNA of the CDR3: TGTGCCAGTCGCGAGAGTCCGTCCGTAGCCTACAATGAGCAGTTCTTC.

With regard to this clonotype: Mismatch with germline at one junction end may stem from a read error. The V gene is TRBV20-1, the J gene TRBJ2-3; no reliable D call. CDR1 is DFQATT and CDR2 is SNEGSKA in the germline V gene (reference sequence). The CDR3 has 13 amino acids. CDR3 region: CSARPFRTDTRYF. CDR3 DNA sequence: TGCAGTGCTAGGCCGTTTCGCACAGATACGCGGTATTTT.

This clonotype was counted a few times. This rearrangement joins TRBV11-2 to TRBJ2-3; D perhaps matches TRBD2 (6 bases). With 0 bases removed from V and 0 bases from J, the gap between germline ends came to 13 bases. This CDR3 comprises 17 residues. Germline loops: CDR1 SGHAT, CDR2 FQNNGV. For the CDR3, the DNA is TGTGCCAGCAGCTTAGAAGGGCAGGGAGGAAGCACAGATACGCAGTATTTT. This sequence encodes CASSLEGQGGSTDTQYF.

The V and J genes are TRBV9 and TRBJ2-1; no reliable D call. Germline CDR1 SGDLS, CDR2 YYNGEE. Trimming took off 2 bases at V and 0 bases at J, with 9 bases between the two ends. The CDR3 contains 15 residues. The CDR3 protein is CASSVRPDSYNEQFF. The CDR3 DNA reads TGTGCCAGCAGCGTTAGACCTGACTCCTACAATGAGCAGTTCTTC.

The V call is TRBV5-1, the J call TRBJ1-4, with a tentative D call TRBD1 (6 bases). The CDR3 extends over 16 amino acids. With 3 bases removed from V and 5 bases from J, the gap between germline ends came to 17 bases. Germline V lookup: CDR1 SGHRS, CDR2 YFSETQ. The CDR3 DNA reads as TGCGCCAGCAGCTGGGGAAGGACAGCCGACAATGAAAAACTGTTTTTT. Protein sequence: CASSWGRTADNEKLFF. The whole variable domain, filled in from reference TRBV5-1 and TRBJ1-4, reads KAGVTQTPRYLIKTRGQQVTLSCSPISGHRSVSWYQQTPGQGLQFLFEYFSETQRNKGNFPGRFSGRQFSNSRSEMNVSTLELGDSALYLCASSWGRTADNEKLFFGSGTQLSVL.